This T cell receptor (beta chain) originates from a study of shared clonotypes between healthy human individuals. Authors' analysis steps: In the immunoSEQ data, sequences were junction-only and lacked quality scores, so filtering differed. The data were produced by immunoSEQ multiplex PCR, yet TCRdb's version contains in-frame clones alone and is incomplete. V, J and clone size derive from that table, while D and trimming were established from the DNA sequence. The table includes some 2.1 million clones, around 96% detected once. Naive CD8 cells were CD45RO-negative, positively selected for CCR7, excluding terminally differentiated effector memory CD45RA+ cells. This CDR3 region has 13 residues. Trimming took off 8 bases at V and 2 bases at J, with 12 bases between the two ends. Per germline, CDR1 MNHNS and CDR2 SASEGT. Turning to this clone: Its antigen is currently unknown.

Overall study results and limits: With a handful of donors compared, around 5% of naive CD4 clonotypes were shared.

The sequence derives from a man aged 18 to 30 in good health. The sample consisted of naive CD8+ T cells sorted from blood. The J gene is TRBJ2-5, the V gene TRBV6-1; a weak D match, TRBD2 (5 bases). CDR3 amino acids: CASVASGQETQYF. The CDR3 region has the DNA TGTGCCAGCGTTGCCAGCGGACAAGAGACCCAGTACTTC.